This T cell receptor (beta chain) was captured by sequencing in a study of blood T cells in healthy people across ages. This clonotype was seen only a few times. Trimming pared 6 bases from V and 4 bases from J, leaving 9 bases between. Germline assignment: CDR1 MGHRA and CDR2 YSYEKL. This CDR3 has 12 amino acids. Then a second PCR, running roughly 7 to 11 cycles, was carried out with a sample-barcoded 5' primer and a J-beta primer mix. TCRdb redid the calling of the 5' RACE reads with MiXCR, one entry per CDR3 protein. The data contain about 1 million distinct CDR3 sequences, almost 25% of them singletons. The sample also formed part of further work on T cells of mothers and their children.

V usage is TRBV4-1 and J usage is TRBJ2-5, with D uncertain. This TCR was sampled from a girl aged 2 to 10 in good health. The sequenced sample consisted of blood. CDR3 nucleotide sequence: TGCGCCAGCAGGGGCGACCGAGAGACCCAGTACTTC. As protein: CASRGDRETQYF.